These 26 T cell receptor beta chains share one sample of origin, sequenced in a study of T cell repertoires in cytomegalovirus infection. TCRdb reanalysed the reads using MiXCR and keeps one entry per CDR3 protein. The data hold about 450,000 distinct CDR3 sequences, with under 40% observed a single time. Sequencing was done on a sample of PBMCs. Source of these receptors: a human donor in good health (CMV status not recorded). Some clones in this sample may be carry-over from other donors' samples.

The chain links TRBV27 to TRBJ2-1, with TRBD2 identical over 7 bases. The CDR3 contains 16 residues. Germline values: CDR1 MNHEY, CDR2 SMNVEV (reference sequence). The V gene end was trimmed by 5 bases and the J gene end by 0 bases; junction bases not matched to a gene: 7. CDR3 residues: CASSAQTSISYNEQFF. CDR3 coding DNA: TGTGCCAGCAGTGCCCAGACTAGCATCTCCTACAATGAGCAGTTCTTC.

The table lists this clonotype with a count of one. This chain connects TRBV2 to TRBJ1-4; 7 bases agree with TRBD1. V shed 4 bases, J shed 3 bases, and the junction held 5 bases outside the gene matches. The CDR3 extends over 15 amino acids. In germline, CDR1 is SNHLY, CDR2 FYNNEI. CDR3 bases: TGTGCCAGCAGTGGCAGGACAGGAGCTAATGAAAAACTGTTTTTT. The encoded protein is CASSGRTGANEKLFF.

This clonotype was seen more than once but under ten times. The chain employs TRBV11-3 and TRBJ2-1, with 8 bases fitting TRBD2. The CDR3 extends over 21 amino acids. V gave up 1 base and J gave up 1 base; unmatched junction bases: 18. The germline CDR1 and CDR2 sequences are SGHNT and YENEEA. DNA of the CDR3: TGTGCCAGCAGCTTAGGCGGGTCGGGAGGGGGTCACGTAGTATCCTACAATGAGCAGTTCTTC. Translating gives CASSLGGSGGGHVVSYNEQFF.

The chain combines TRBV6-6 with TRBJ1-2; 8 nucleotides align to TRBD1. V lost 6 bases and J lost 5; bases outside the gene matches: 14. The CDR3 contains 16 residues. The V gene's germline CDR1 is MNHNY and CDR2 SVGAGI (reference sequence). The CDR3 reads CASRSYDRGKGYGYTF. Here the CDR3 DNA reads TGTGCCAGCAGGTCGTATGACAGGGGCAAAGGGTATGGCTACACCTTC.

The chain has TRBV2 and TRBJ1-2; D perhaps matches TRBD1 (6 bases). With 10 bases removed from V and 8 bases from J, the gap between germline ends came to 20 bases. CDR1 is SNHLY, CDR2 FYNNEI, per germline. This CDR3 comprises 13 residues. CDR3 nucleotide sequence: TGTGCCACACTAAGCGACAGGACGTCGGGCTACACCTTC. Its protein product is CATLSDRTSGYTF.

This clonotype appeared a few times. The genes are TRBV5-1 and TRBJ1-5, with D maybe TRBD1 (6 bases). There are 15 residues in the CDR3. Germline values: CDR1 SGHRS, CDR2 YFSETQ. V lost 3 bases to trimming and J lost 3 bases, with 13 bases between them. CDR3 in amino acids: CASSSGGKDNQPQHF. As DNA, the CDR3 is TGCGCCAGCAGCTCCGGGGGCAAGGACAATCAGCCCCAGCATTTT.

The chain employs TRBV2 and TRBJ2-1; D is unresolved. Germline loops: CDR1 SNHLY, CDR2 FYNNEI. V dropped 4 bases and J dropped 10 bases, with 8 bases sitting between them. There are 11 residues in the CDR3. DNA of the CDR3: TGTGCCAGCAGTGTTAATATGGAGCAGTTCTTC. Amino acid sequence: CASSVNMEQFF.

Concerning this clonotype itself: A read error is likely, as this CDR3 ends without the conserved phenylalanine or tryptophan. The chain is built from TRBV11-2 and TRBJ1-1; a possible D gene is TRBD1 (5 bases). The CDR3 has 15 residues. CDR1 is SGHAT and CDR2 is FQNNGV in the germline V gene. The CDR3 here is CASSLAGLPNTEAFC. CDR3 in DNA: TGTGCCAGCAGCTTAGCGGGACTCCCTAACACGGAAGCTTTCTGT.

The chain joins TRBV24-1 to TRBJ1-1, with D tentatively TRBD1 (6 bases). Trimming stripped 6 bases from V and 1 base from J, with 8 bases between. Germline CDR1 is KGHDR and CDR2 is SFDVKD. The CDR3 consists of 13 residues. Written as DNA, the CDR3 is TGTGCCACCAGTCAGGGGTCGAACACTGAAGCTTTCTTT. Encoded protein: CATSQGSNTEAFF.

The gene calls are TRBV6-6 and TRBJ1-1; 7 bases agree with TRBD1. Germline V gene lookup returns CDR1 MNHNY and CDR2 SVGAGI (reference sequence). The CDR3 length is 13 residues. V was clipped by 4 bases and J by 5 bases; unmatched bases: 4. The DNA of the CDR3 is TGTGCCAGCAGTTGGGCAGGGGGGACTGAAGCTTTCTTT. This codes for CASSWAGGTEAFF.

With regard to this clonotype: Given the absence of the conserved phenylalanine or tryptophan at the CDR3 end, a read error is likely. Because the CDR3's place on the DNA is in doubt, the DNA is left out and the CDR3 is given as listed by TCRdb. This rearrangement joins TRBV29-1 to TRBJ2-1; TRBD2, as called in the table, went unchecked against the DNA. The germline V gene encodes CDR1 SQVTM and CDR2 ANQGSEA. The CDR3 contains 14 residues when both ends are counted. The chain's CDR3 is CSVDPGGARNEPFY.

At least ten counts were recorded for this clonotype. V is TRBV7-6 and J is TRBJ2-7; TRBD1 or TRBD2 may be the D gene (6 bases each). The V gene's germline CDR1 is SGHVS and CDR2 FNYEAQ. The CDR3 sequence is 17 residues long. With 1 base removed from V and 2 bases from J, the gap between germline ends came to 18 bases. In nucleotides, the CDR3 is TGTGCCAGCAGCTTAGGTACTGGGGGGACATATCCCTACGAGCAGTACTTC. It yields the protein CASSLGTGGTYPYEQYF.

This clonotype was picked up many times. The chain employs TRBV7-2 and TRBJ2-7, with 7 bases that match TRBD2. J lost 4 bases, V lost 1 base, and 13 bases had no gene match. The CDR3 loop spans 17 amino acids. Germline V CDR1 and CDR2: SGHTA, FQGNSA. CDR3 coding DNA: TGTGCCAGCAGCTTAGTTGTAGCGGGCTTGGGGGGGTACGAGCAGTACTTC. Amino acid sequence: CASSLVVAGLGGYEQYF.

This clonotype was detected ten times or more. V usage is TRBV7-2 and J usage is TRBJ1-6; D not resolved. V was cut by 8 bases and J by 7 bases, with 18 bases left in between. Germline V gene sequence: CDR1 SGHTA, CDR2 FQGNSA. The CDR3 contains 15 residues. CDR3 DNA sequence: TGTGCCAGCTCAAGCTTAAGGCGGGAAAATTCACCCCTCCACTTT. Amino acid sequence: CASSSLRRENSPLHF.

The chain couples TRBV9 to TRBJ2-1; the match to TRBD1 covers 9 bases. Germline assignment: CDR1 SGDLS and CDR2 YYNGEE. CDR3 length equals 14 residues. J was trimmed by 8 bases and V by 3 bases; bases with no gene match: 6. This CDR3 reads CASSGTGGEDEQFF. The DNA for the CDR3 is TGTGCCAGCAGCGGAACAGGGGGCGAGGATGAGCAGTTCTTC.

The chain recombines TRBV2 with TRBJ2-1; 10 nucleotides agree with TRBD2. This CDR3 comprises 14 residues. V was clipped by 10 bases and J by 6 bases; unmatched bases: 9. In germline, CDR1 is SNHLY, CDR2 FYNNEI. The DNA for the CDR3 is TGTGCCACCCTCAGGGGACTAGCGACCAATGAGCAGTTCTTC. Protein sequence: CATLRGLATNEQFF.

The rearrangement joins TRBV20-1 to TRBJ1-2; D is undetermined. Trimming cost V 3 bases and J 4 bases, with 12 bases left between them. Per the germline V gene, CDR1 is DFQATT and CDR2 is SNEGSKA (reference sequence). This CDR3 contains 13 residues. The CDR3 region is CSASIPDSYGYTF. The CDR3 coding sequence is TGCAGTGCTAGCATCCCAGACTCCTATGGCTACACCTTC.

J is TRBJ2-7 and V is TRBV2, with D perhaps being TRBD1 or TRBD2 (5 bases each). The CDR3 runs to 14 residues. Germline lookup yields CDR1 SNHLY and CDR2 FYNNEI. Trimming shortened V by 4 bases and J by 2 bases, and 12 bases separated the two germline ends. For the CDR3, the DNA is TGTGCCAGCAGTGCGTGGGGGAGCCCCTACGAGCAGTACTTC. This codes for CASSAWGSPYEQYF.

This clonotype showed up just a few times. This CDR3 reads CASMKGAEQYF. DNA for the CDR3: TGCGCCAGCATGAAGGGGGCCGAGCAGTACTTC. The chain links TRBV10-2 to TRBJ2-7, with TRBD1 matching over 7 bases. V shed 7 bases, J shed 6 bases, and the junction held 3 bases outside the gene matches. Germline values: CDR1 WSHSY, CDR2 SAAADI. This CDR3 contains 11 residues.

The chain recombines TRBV6-6 with TRBJ1-2; a possible D gene is TRBD1 (5 bases). This CDR3 has 14 residues. CDR1 and CDR2 (germline): MNHNY, SVGAGI (reference sequence). Trimming removed 2 bases at V and 3 bases at J, with 10 bases between. The CDR3 region is CASSYAGQDYGYTF. The CDR3 DNA follows: TGTGCCAGCAGTTACGCAGGGCAGGACTATGGCTACACCTTC.

The J gene is TRBJ2-7, the V gene TRBV27; possibly TRBD2 for D (7 bases). CDR1 is MNHEY and CDR2 is SMNVEV in the germline V gene (reference sequence). Trimming took off 2 bases at V and 4 bases at J, with 15 bases between the two ends. This CDR3 has 15 residues. In DNA form, the CDR3 reads TGTGCCAGCAGTTTACGGTGGGGGGGCGGTTACGAGCAGTACTTC. Translating gives CASSLRWGGGYEQYF.

V gene TRBV15 combines with J gene TRBJ2-7; maybe TRBD2 (7 bases). The V gene's germline CDR1 is LNHNV and CDR2 YYDKDF (reference sequence). This CDR3 is built from 17 residues. Trimming left V 0 bases short and J 7 bases short, with 22 bases between. The CDR3 region has the DNA TGTGCCACCAGCAGAGAACGCCCCCCGGGGGGCCGTTCGGAGCAGTACTTC. This gives the protein CATSRERPPGGRSEQYF.

CDR3 DNA: TGTGCCAGCAGACTGAGGGGGAGATGGGTCGAAAAACTGTTTTTT. It translates to CASRLRGRWVEKLFF. The chain is built from TRBV28 and TRBJ1-4, with D possibly TRBD1 on 6 matching bases. Germline CDR1 and CDR2: MDHEN and SYDVKM. Between the trimmed V and J ends, which lost 6 bases and 8 bases, there was a span of 19 bases. The CDR3 runs 15 residues.

The chain has TRBV7-9 and TRBJ1-2, with D uncertain. V lost 3 bases to trimming and J lost 5 bases, with 10 bases between them. Germline lookup yields CDR1 SEHNR and CDR2 FQNEAQ (reference sequence). This CDR3 has 13 amino acids. The CDR3 region has the DNA TGTGCCAGCAGCTTCCCCGCGGGTTATGGCTACACCTTC. Amino acids: CASSFPAGYGYTF.

This clonotype turned up a few times. V usage is TRBV28 and J usage is TRBJ1-5; 9 nucleotides match TRBD1. Germline CDR1 and CDR2: MDHEN and SYDVKM. This CDR3 has 16 amino acids. V was pared by 6 bases and J by 2 bases, with 8 bases of the junction left unmatched. The CDR3 DNA sequence: TGTGCCAGCAGAACGACCGGGACAGGGCGCAATCAGCCCCAGCATTTT. The encoded protein is CASRTTGTGRNQPQHF.

There are a few counts of this clonotype. The rearrangement joins TRBV7-2 to TRBJ2-3, with TRBD2 matching 7 bases. CDR1 and CDR2 from the germline V gene are SGHTA and FQGNSA. The CDR3 is made up of 17 amino acids. V lost 3 bases, J lost 8 bases, and 17 bases stayed unmatched. DNA for the CDR3: TGTGCCAGCAGCTTTGACTATAGAAGCGGGGCCGGACGTACGCAGTATTTT. This encodes CASSFDYRSGAGRTQYF. Looking up the rest from reference TRBV7-2 and TRBJ2-3 gives the full variable domain: GAGVSQSPSNKVTEKGKDVELRCDPISGHTALYWYRQSLGQGLEFLIYFQGNSAPDKSGLPSDRFSAERTGGSVSTLTIQRTQQEDSAVYLCASSFDYRSGAGRTQYFGPGTRLTVL.